These 19 T cell receptor beta chains share one sample of origin, sequenced in a study of shared clonotypes between healthy human individuals. Generated by immunoSEQ multiplex PCR, the TCRdb table keeps only in-frame clones and is missing some. Found here are some 500,000 clones, about 96% of them singletons; the top ten hold 0.05% to 0.08%. What was sequenced was naive CD4+ T cells sorted from blood. Documented subset: CD45RA+ positively selected. The origin of the receptors is a woman aged 25 to 39 in good health.

The chain couples TRBV11-2 to TRBJ1-1, with TRBD1 matching over 7 bases. Losses at the gene ends were 4 bases for V and 11 bases for J; bases not matched to a gene: 25. This CDR3 spans 18 amino acids. Germline assignment: CDR1 SGHAT and CDR2 FQNNGV. The CDR3 DNA is TGTGCCAGCAGCTCAAAACAGGGGACCCTCGCCGATGTGAAACCCGCTTTCTTT. This gives the protein CASSSKQGTLADVKPAFF.

This clone was seen only once. This rearrangement joins TRBV5-6 to TRBJ1-4; D gene ambiguous. From germline, CDR1 is SGHDT and CDR2 YYEEEE. The CDR3 has 14 amino acids. V dropped 3 bases and J dropped 0 bases, with 6 bases sitting between them. The CDR3 loop reads CASSSIATNEKLFF. DNA for the CDR3: TGTGCCAGCAGCTCGATCGCAACTAATGAAAAACTGTTTTTT.

The chain combines TRBV7-2 with TRBJ1-2, with TRBD1 matching 12 bases. The V gene's germline CDR1 is SGHTA and CDR2 FQGNSA. The CDR3 is 14 amino acids. The V gene end was trimmed by 4 bases and the J gene end by 8 bases; junction bases not matched to a gene: 5. The CDR3 reads CASSWGQGAGGYTF. CDR3 nucleotides: TGTGCCAGCAGCTGGGGACAGGGGGCGGGAGGCTACACCTTC. Filled out from reference TRBV7-2 and TRBJ1-2, the complete variable domain reads GAGVSQSPSNKVTEKGKDVELRCDPISGHTALYWYRQSLGQGLEFLIYFQGNSAPDKSGLPSDRFSAERTGGSVSTLTIQRTQQEDSAVYLCASSWGQGAGGYTFGSGTRLTVV.

J is TRBJ2-7 and V is TRBV5-8; no reliable D call. Trimming cost V 4 bases and J 3 bases, with 8 bases left between them. This CDR3 comprises 12 residues. From germline, CDR1 is SGHTS and CDR2 YDEGEE. The CDR3 nucleotides read TGTGCCAGCAGCGCTGAGGTCTACGAGCAGTACTTC. Protein product: CASSAEVYEQYF.

The V gene is TRBV25-1, the J gene TRBJ2-1; TRBD2 aligns across 10 bases. V lost 8 bases to trimming and J lost 8 bases; unmatched junction nucleotides: 9. The CDR3 extends over 14 amino acids. The V gene's germline CDR1 is MGHDK and CDR2 SYGVNS. CDR3 amino acids: CASGRPLAGDEQFF. For the CDR3, the DNA is TGTGCCAGCGGGAGGCCGCTAGCGGGAGATGAGCAGTTCTTC.

J is TRBJ1-1 and V is TRBV18, with D unresolved. Germline loops: CDR1 KGHSH, CDR2 LQKENI. V lost 3 bases to trimming and J lost 4 bases, with 15 bases between them. This CDR3 spans 15 amino acids. Here the CDR3 DNA reads TGTGCCAGCTCACCCCGGACGTTAGACGGCACTGAAGCTTTCTTT. Translated, it gives CASSPRTLDGTEAFF.

For the CDR3, the DNA is TGCAGTGCACAGACATCATACGAGCAGTACTTC. Its protein is CSAQTSYEQYF. The chain carries TRBV20-1 and TRBJ2-5; D uncertain. The J call may not be correct, given that the DNA end is closer to TRBJ2-7. The CDR3 loop spans 11 amino acids. The germline CDR1 and CDR2 sequences are DFQATT and SNEGSKA (reference sequence).

Only one count was recorded for this clone. The rearrangement joins TRBV7-2 to TRBJ1-1; 7 nucleotides agree with TRBD1. Germline V lookup: CDR1 SGHTA, CDR2 FQGNSA. The J segment lost 0 bases and the V segment lost 5 bases, leaving 6 bases of the junction unmatched. The CDR3 is made up of 15 amino acids. Here the CDR3 reads CASSPRGAMNTEAFF. In DNA form, the CDR3 reads TGTGCCAGCAGCCCCAGGGGGGCTATGAACACTGAAGCTTTCTTT.

This clone was picked up one time. The chain is built from TRBV7-6 and TRBJ2-7, with D perhaps assigned TRBD1 or TRBD2 (6 bases each). CDR3 length: 16 amino acids. CDR1 SGHVS and CDR2 FNYEAQ come from the germline V gene. The V end was cut by 4 bases, the J end by 0 bases, with 16 bases between. The CDR3 sequence is CASSWGAAESSYEQYF. In nucleotides, the CDR3 is TGTGCCAGCAGCTGGGGGGCTGCAGAGAGCTCCTACGAGCAGTACTTC.

The chain joins TRBV6-5 to TRBJ2-7, with D hard to call. CDR1 is MNHEY, CDR2 SVGAGI, per germline. Trimming pared 6 bases from V and 3 bases from J, leaving 15 bases between. The CDR3 has 14 amino acids. The CDR3 spells CASSGSTWGYEQYF. In DNA form, the CDR3 reads TGTGCCAGCAGCGGGTCGACTTGGGGCTACGAGCAGTACTTC.

V gene TRBV18 combines with J gene TRBJ2-2; the D is unclear. The V gene's germline CDR1 is KGHSH and CDR2 LQKENI. This CDR3 is built from 15 residues. The ends were cut back, 4 bases at V and 0 bases at J, with 9 bases in the middle. This chain's CDR3 is CASSLGSSNTGELFF. Here the CDR3 DNA reads TGTGCCAGCTCACTAGGTAGCTCGAACACCGGGGAGCTGTTTTTT.

The genes are TRBV7-6 and TRBJ1-1, with 10 bases matching TRBD1. CDR3 size: 13 residues. J lost 6 bases, V lost 6 bases, and 4 bases had no gene match. The germline gives CDR1 SGHVS, CDR2 FNYEAQ. In DNA form, the CDR3 reads TGTGCCAGCAGGCCGACAGGGGGCCCTGAAGCTTTCTTT. This sequence encodes CASRPTGGPEAFF.

This chain uses TRBV5-1 with TRBJ2-1; 11 bases agree with TRBD2. The CDR3 contains 15 residues. The germline V gene has CDR1 SGHRS and CDR2 YFSETQ. V dropped 4 bases and J dropped 7; count of bases not matched to a gene: 7. DNA of the CDR3: TGCGCCAGCAGCGCAGGGACTAGCGGTGGAAATGAGCAGTTCTTC. Encoded protein: CASSAGTSGGNEQFF.

The rearrangement joins TRBV9 to TRBJ2-3; D is unclear. V was pared by 0 bases and J by 2 bases, with 10 bases between. Germline assignment: CDR1 SGDLS and CDR2 YYNGEE. CDR3 length: 15 amino acids. The CDR3 coding sequence is TGTGCCAGCAGCGTAGCCGCGTCCTTCACAGATACGCAGTATTTT. It codes for CASSVAASFTDTQYF. Complete variable domain (other parts from reference TRBV9 and TRBJ2-3): DSGVTQTPKHLITATGQRVTLRCSPRSGDLSVYWYQQSLDQGLQFLIQYYNGEERAKGNILERFSAQQFPDLHSELNLSSLELGDSALYFCASSVAASFTDTQYFGPGTRLTVL.

This sequence joins TRBV29-1 and TRBJ2-3; possibly TRBD1 or TRBD2 for D (5 bases each). The V and J ends lost 4 bases and 2 bases respectively, with 10 bases between them. This CDR3 region has 13 residues. The germline V gene encodes CDR1 SQVTM and CDR2 ANQGSEA. CDR3 DNA: TGCAGCGTTGCCTTCGGGACCACAGATACGCAGTATTTT. Its protein product is CSVAFGTTDTQYF.

This clone has just one count. Different DNA sequences within this sample yield the same CDR3. J is TRBJ2-7 and V is TRBV28, with TRBD1 matching 10 bases. This CDR3 has 15 amino acids. CDR1 MDHEN and CDR2 SYDVKM come from the germline V gene. V lost 3 bases and J lost 2; bases outside the gene matches: 4. CDR3 DNA sequence: TGTGCCAGCAGTTTCCCGGGGACAGGGGCCTACGAGCAGTACTTC. Protein sequence: CASSFPGTGAYEQYF. The full variable domain, in which reference TRBV28 and TRBJ2-7 provide the parts outside the CDR3, is DVKVTQSSRYLVKRTGEKVFLECVQDMDHENMFWYRQDPGLGLRLIYFSYDVKMKEKGDIPEGYSVSREKKERFSLILESASTNQTSMYLCASSFPGTGAYEQYFGPGTRLTVT.

This chain links TRBV6-1 with TRBJ2-5; D not certain. This CDR3 is 14 amino acids long. Germline CDR1 is MNHNS and CDR2 is SASEGT. The ends were cut back, 7 bases at V and 1 base at J, with 13 bases in the middle. CDR3 sequence: CASNLDKAQETQYF. DNA for the CDR3: TGTGCCAGCAATCTAGATAAGGCCCAAGAGACCCAGTACTTC.

The CDR3 DNA reads TGCGCCAGCAGCCAACAGGTGGCGGTTGCCCACGAGCAGTACTTC. Translated: CASSQQVAVAHEQYF. The J gene is TRBJ2-7, the V gene TRBV4-1; D is uncertain. Germline-derived CDR1 and CDR2 are MGHRA and YSYEKL. Between the trimmed V and J ends, which lost 2 bases and 5 bases, there was a span of 16 bases. This CDR3 spans 15 amino acids.

V is TRBV4-1 and J is TRBJ2-7; no clear D. Between the trimmed V and J ends, which lost 5 bases and 6 bases, there was a span of 14 bases. The CDR3 sequence is 13 residues long. Germline lookup yields CDR1 MGHRA and CDR2 YSYEKL. CDR3 in amino acids: CASSYQLTREQYF. The DNA for the CDR3 is TGCGCCAGCAGCTACCAGTTAACCCGCGAGCAGTACTTC.